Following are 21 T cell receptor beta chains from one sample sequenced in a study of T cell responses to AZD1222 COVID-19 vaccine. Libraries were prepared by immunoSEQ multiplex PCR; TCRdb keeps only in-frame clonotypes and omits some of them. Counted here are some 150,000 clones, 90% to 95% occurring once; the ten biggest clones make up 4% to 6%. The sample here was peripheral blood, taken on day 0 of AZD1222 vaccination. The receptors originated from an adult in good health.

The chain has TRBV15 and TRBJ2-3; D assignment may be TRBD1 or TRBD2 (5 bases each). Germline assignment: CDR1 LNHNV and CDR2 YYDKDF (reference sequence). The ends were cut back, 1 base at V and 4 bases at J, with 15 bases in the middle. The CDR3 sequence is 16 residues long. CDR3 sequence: CATSRGRTLGADTQYF. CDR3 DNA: TGTGCCACCAGCAGAGGACGGACGCTGGGGGCAGATACGCAGTATTTT.

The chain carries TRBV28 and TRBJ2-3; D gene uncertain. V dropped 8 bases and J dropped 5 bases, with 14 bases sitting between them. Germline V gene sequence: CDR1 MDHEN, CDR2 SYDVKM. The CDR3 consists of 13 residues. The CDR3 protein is CASREERGDTQYF. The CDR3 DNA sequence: TGTGCCAGCCGCGAGGAGAGAGGAGATACGCAGTATTTT.

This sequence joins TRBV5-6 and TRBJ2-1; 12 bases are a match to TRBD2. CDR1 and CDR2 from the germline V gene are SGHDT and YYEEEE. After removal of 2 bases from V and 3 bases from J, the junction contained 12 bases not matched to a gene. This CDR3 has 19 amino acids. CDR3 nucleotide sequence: TGTGCCAGCAGCTTAAGGGCCTTAGGACTAGCGGGGTACTACAATGAGCAGTTCTTC. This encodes CASSLRALGLAGYYNEQFF.

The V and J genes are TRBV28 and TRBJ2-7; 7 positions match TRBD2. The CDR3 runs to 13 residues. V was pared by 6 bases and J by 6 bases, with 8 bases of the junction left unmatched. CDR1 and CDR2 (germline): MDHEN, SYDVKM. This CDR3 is CASRTRIAGEQYF. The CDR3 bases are TGTGCCAGCAGAACGAGGATAGCGGGCGAGCAGTACTTC.

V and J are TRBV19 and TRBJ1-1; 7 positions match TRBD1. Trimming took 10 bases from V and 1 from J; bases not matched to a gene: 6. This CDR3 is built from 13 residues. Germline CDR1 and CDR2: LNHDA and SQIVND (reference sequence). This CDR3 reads CATRTGQNTEAFF. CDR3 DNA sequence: TGTGCCACCAGGACAGGCCAGAACACTGAAGCTTTCTTT.

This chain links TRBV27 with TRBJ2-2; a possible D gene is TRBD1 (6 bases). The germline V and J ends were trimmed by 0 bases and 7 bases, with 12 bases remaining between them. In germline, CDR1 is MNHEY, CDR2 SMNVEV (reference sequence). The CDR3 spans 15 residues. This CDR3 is CASSLSAGVIGELFF. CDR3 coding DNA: TGTGCCAGCAGTTTATCGGCAGGGGTCATCGGGGAGCTGTTTTTT.

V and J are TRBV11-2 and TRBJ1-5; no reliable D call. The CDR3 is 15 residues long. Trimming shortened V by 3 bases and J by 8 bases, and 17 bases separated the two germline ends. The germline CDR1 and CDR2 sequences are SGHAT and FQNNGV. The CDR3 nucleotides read TGTGCCAGCAGCTTGAGGAAGGCCGGTTACGAGCCCCAGCATTTT. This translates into CASSLRKAGYEPQHF.

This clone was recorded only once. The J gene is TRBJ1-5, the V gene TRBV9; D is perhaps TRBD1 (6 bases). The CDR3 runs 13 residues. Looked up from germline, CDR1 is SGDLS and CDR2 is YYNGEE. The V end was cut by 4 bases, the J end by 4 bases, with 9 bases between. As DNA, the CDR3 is TGTGCCAGCAGCTTAGACAGGAATCAGCCCCAGCATTTT. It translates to CASSLDRNQPQHF.

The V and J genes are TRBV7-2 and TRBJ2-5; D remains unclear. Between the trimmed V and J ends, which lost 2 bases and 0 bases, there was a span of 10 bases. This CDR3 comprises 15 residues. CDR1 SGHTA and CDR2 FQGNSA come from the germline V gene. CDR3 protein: CASSLPGTYQETQYF. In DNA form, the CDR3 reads TGTGCCAGCAGCTTACCCGGAACGTACCAAGAGACCCAGTACTTC. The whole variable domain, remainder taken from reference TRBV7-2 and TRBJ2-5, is GAGVSQSPSNKVTEKGKDVELRCDPISGHTALYWYRQSLGQGLEFLIYFQGNSAPDKSGLPSDRFSAERTGGSVSTLTIQRTQQEDSAVYLCASSLPGTYQETQYFGPGTRLLVL.

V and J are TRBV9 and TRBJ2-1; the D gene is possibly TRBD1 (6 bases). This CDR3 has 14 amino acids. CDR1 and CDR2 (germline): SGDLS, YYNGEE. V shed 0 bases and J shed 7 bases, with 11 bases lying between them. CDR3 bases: TGTGCCAGCAGCGTAGTCCAGGGGTCTAATGAGCAGTTCTTC. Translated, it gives CASSVVQGSNEQFF.

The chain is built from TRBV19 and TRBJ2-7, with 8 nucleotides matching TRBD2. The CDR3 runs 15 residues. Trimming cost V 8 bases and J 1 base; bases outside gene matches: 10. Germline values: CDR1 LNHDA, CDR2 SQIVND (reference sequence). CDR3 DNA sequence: TGTGCCAGTGGGGCTAACGCGGGGGGATCCTACGAGCAGTACTTC. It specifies CASGANAGGSYEQYF. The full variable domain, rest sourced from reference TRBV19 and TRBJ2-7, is DGGITQSPKYLFRKEGQNVTLSCEQNLNHDAMYWYRQDPGQGLRLIYYSQIVNDFQKGDIAEGYSVSREKKESFPLTVTSAQKNPTAFYLCASGANAGGSYEQYFGPGTRLTVT.

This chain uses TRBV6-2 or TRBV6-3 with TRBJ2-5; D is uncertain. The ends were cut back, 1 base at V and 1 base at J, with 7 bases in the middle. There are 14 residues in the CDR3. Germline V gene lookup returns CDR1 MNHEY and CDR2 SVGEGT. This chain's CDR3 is CASSYLAGQETQYF. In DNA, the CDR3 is TGTGCCAGCAGTTACTTGGCAGGCCAAGAGACCCAGTACTTC.

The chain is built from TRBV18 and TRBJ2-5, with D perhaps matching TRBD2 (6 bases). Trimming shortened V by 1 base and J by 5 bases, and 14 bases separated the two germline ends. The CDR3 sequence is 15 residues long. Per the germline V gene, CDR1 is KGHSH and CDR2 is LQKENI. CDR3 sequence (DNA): TGTGCCAGCTCACCACTGATACTAGCTGGGGAGACCCAGTACTTC. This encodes CASSPLILAGETQYF.

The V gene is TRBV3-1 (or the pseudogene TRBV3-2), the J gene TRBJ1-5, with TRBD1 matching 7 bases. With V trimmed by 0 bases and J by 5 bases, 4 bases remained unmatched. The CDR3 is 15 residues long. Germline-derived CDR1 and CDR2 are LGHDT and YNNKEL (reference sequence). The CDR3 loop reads CASSQDGQVHQPQHF. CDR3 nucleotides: TGTGCCAGCAGCCAAGACGGACAGGTTCATCAGCCCCAGCATTTT.

The CDR3: CASRPAEYGYTF. In DNA form, the CDR3 reads TGCGCCAGTCGGCCGGCAGAATATGGCTACACCTTC. This chain connects TRBV5-1 to TRBJ1-2; D uncertain. Germline V gene sequence: CDR1 SGHRS, CDR2 YFSETQ. The CDR3 is 12 residues long. The germline V and J ends were trimmed by 8 bases and 5 bases, with 13 bases remaining between them.

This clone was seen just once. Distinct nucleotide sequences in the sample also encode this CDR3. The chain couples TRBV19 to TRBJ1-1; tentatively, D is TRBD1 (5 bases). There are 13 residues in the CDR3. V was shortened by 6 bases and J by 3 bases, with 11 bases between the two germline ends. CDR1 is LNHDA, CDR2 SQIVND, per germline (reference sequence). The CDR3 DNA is TGTGCCAGTAGCCAGGGCGCCTACACTGAAGCTTTCTTT. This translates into CASSQGAYTEAFF. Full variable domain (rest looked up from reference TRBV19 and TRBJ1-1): DGGITQSPKYLFRKEGQNVTLSCEQNLNHDAMYWYRQDPGQGLRLIYYSQIVNDFQKGDIAEGYSVSREKKESFPLTVTSAQKNPTAFYLCASSQGAYTEAFFGQGTRLTVV.

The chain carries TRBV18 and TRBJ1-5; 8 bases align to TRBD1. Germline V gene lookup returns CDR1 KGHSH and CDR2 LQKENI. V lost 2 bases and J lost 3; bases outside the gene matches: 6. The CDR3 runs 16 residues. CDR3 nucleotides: TGTGCCAGCTCACCAACGGGGACAGGACTCAATCAGCCCCAGCATTTT. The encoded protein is CASSPTGTGLNQPQHF.

CDR3 coding DNA: TGTGCCAGCAGCCCCACAGGGGGCGGTGAGACCCAGTACTTC. Translating it yields CASSPTGGGETQYF. This chain uses TRBV7-2 with TRBJ2-5; 9 nucleotides match TRBD1. The ends lost 5 bases at V and 5 bases at J; junction bases unmatched: 6. The CDR3 runs to 14 residues. Per germline, CDR1 SGHTA and CDR2 FQGNSA. The whole variable domain, remainder taken from reference TRBV7-2 and TRBJ2-5, is GAGVSQSPSNKVTEKGKDVELRCDPISGHTALYWYRQSLGQGLEFLIYFQGNSAPDKSGLPSDRFSAERTGGSVSTLTIQRTQQEDSAVYLCASSPTGGGETQYFGPGTRLLVL.

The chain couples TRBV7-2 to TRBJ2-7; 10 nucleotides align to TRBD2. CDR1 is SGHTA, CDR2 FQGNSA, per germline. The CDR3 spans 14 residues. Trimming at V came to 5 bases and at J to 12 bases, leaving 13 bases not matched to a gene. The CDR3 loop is CASSPSGGYIYPYF. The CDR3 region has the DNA TGTGCCAGCAGCCCTAGCGGGGGTTATATTTATCCGTACTTC.

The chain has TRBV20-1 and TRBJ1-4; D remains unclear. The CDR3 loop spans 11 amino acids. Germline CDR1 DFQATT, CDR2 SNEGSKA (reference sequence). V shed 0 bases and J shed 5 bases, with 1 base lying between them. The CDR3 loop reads CSARDNEKLFF. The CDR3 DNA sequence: TGCAGTGCTAGAGACAATGAAAAACTGTTTTTT.

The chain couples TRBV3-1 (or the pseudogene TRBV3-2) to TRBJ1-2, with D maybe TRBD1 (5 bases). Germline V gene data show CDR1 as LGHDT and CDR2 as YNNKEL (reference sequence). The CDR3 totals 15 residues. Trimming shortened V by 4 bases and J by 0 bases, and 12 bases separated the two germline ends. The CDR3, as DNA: TGTGCCAGCAGCCGCGGACAAGCAGCTAACTATGGCTACACCTTC. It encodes CASSRGQAANYGYTF.